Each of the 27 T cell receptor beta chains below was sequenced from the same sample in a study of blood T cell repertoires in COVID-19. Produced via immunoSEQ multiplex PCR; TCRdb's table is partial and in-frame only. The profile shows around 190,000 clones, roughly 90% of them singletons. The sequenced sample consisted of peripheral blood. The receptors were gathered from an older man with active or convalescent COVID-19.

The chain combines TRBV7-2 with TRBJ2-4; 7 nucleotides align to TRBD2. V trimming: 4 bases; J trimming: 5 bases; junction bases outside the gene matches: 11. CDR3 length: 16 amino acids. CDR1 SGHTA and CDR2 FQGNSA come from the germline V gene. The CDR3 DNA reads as TGTGCCAGCAGCTCCAGCGCACGGGGGGTCGAAAACATTCAGTACTTC. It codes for CASSSSARGVENIQYF.

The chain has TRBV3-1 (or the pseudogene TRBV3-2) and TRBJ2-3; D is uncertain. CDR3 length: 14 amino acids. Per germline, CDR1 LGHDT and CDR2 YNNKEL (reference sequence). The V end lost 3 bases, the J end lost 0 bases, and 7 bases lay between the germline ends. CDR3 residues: CASSHLSSTDTQYF. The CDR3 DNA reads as TGTGCCAGCAGCCATTTATCCAGCACAGATACGCAGTATTTT.

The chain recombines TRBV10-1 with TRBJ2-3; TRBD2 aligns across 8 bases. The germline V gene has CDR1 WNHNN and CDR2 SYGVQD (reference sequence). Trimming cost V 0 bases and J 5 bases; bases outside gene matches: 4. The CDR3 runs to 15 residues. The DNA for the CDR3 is TGCGCCAGCAGTGAGTCGACCGGGGGGGTAGATACGCAGTATTTT. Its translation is CASSESTGGVDTQYF.

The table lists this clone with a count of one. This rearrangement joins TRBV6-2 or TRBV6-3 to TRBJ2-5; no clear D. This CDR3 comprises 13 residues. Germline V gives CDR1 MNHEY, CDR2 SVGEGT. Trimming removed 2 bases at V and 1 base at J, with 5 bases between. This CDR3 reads CASSYDTQETQYF. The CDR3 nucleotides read TGTGCCAGCAGTTACGACACCCAAGAGACCCAGTACTTC.

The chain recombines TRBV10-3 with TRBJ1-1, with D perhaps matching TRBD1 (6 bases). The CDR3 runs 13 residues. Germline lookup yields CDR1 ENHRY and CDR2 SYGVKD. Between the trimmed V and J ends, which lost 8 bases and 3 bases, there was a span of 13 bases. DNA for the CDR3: TGTGCCATCCGTAGGGACACGGACACTGAAGCTTTCTTT. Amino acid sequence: CAIRRDTDTEAFF.

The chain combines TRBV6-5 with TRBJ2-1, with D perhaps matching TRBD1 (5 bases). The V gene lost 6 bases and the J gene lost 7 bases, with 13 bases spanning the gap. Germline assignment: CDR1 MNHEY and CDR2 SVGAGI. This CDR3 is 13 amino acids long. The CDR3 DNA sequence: TGTGCCAGCAGCTTAGGGGAAGGGAATGAGCAGTTCTTC. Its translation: CASSLGEGNEQFF.

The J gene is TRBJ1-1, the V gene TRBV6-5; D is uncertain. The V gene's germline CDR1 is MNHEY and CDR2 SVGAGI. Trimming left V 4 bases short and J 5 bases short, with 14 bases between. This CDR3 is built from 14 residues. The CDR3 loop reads CASSLAGSGTEAFF. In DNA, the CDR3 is TGTGCCAGCAGTTTAGCGGGGAGTGGAACTGAAGCTTTCTTT.

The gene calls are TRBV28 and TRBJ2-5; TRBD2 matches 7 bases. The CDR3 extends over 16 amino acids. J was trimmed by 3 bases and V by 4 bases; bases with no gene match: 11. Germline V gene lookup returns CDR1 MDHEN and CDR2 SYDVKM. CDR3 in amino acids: CASSSHGGRSKETQYF. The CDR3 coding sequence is TGTGCCAGCAGTTCCCATGGCGGGAGATCGAAAGAGACCCAGTACTTC.

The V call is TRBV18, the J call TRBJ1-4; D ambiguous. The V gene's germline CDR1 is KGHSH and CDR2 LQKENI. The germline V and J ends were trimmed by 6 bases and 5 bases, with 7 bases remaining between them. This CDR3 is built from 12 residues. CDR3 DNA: TGTGCCAGCTCCCCTTCCAATGAAAAACTGTTTTTT. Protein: CASSPSNEKLFF. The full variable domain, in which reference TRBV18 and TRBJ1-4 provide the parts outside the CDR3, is NAGVMQNPRHLVRRRGQEARLRCSPMKGHSHVYWYRQLPEEGLKFMVYLQKENIIDESGMPKERFSAEFPKEGPSILRIQQVVRGDSAAYFCASSPSNEKLFFGSGTQLSVL.

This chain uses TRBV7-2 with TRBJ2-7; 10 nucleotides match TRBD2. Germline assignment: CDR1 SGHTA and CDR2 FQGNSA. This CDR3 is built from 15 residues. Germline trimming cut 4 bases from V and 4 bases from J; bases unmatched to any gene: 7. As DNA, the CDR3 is TGTGCCAGCAGCTCGAGCGGGAGGGCCTGGTACGAGCAGTACTTC. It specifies CASSSSGRAWYEQYF.

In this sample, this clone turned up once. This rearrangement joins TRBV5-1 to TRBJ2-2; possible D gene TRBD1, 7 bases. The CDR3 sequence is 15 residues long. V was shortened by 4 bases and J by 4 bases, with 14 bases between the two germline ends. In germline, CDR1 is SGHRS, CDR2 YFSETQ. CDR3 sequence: CASSPSGGSTGELFF. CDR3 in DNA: TGCGCCAGCAGCCCCTCAGGGGGGAGCACCGGGGAGCTGTTTTTT.

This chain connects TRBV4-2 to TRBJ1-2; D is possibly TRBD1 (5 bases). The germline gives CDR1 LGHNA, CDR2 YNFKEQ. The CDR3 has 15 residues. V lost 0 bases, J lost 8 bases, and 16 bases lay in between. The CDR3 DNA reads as TGTGCCAGCAGCCAAGAACAGGATCAAGGTGGAGGCTACACCTTC. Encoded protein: CASSQEQDQGGGYTF.

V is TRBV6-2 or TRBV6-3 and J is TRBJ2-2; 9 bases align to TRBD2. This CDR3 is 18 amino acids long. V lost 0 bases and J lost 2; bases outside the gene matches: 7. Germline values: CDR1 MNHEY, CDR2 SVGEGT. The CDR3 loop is CASSYSKASGVNTGELFF. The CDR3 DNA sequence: TGTGCCAGCAGTTACTCGAAGGCTAGCGGGGTCAACACCGGGGAGCTGTTTTTT.

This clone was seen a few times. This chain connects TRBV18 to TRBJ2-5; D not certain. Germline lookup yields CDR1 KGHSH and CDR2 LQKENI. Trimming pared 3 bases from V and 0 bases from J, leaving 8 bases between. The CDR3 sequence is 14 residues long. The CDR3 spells CASSPNPNQETQYF. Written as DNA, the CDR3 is TGTGCCAGCTCACCCAACCCTAACCAAGAGACCCAGTACTTC.

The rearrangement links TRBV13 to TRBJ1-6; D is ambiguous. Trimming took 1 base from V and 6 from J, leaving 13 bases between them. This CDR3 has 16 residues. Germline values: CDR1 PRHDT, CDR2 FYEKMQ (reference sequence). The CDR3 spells CASSLAGNLGNSPLHF. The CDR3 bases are TGTGCCAGCAGCTTAGCTGGCAATCTTGGTAATTCACCCCTCCACTTT.

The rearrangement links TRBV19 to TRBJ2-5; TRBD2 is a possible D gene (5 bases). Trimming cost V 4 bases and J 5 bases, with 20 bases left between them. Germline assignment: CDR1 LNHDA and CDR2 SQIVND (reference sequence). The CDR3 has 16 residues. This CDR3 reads CASSNAVGLQRETQYF. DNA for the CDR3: TGTGCCAGTAGTAACGCTGTAGGACTCCAACGGGAGACCCAGTACTTC.

In nucleotides, the CDR3 is TGCGCCAGCAGCCAAGCCGGGACTACCACCTTC. Its translation: CASSQAGTTTF. The chain uses TRBV4-3 and TRBJ1-2, with TRBD1 as a possible D gene (5 bases). Germline CDR1 LGHNA, CDR2 YSLEER. Trimming took 1 base from V and 13 from J, leaving 10 bases between them. The CDR3 is 11 residues long.

In nucleotides, the CDR3 is TGCAGCGTTGAAGACCCCCTGGCAGGGCCAGGATGGGGCTACACCTTC. This translates into CSVEDPLAGPGWGYTF. V gene TRBV29-1 combines with J gene TRBJ1-2; a weak D match, TRBD1 (5 bases). The CDR3 length is 16 residues. V was clipped by 0 bases and J by 8 bases, with 22 bases between them. CDR1 is SQVTM, CDR2 ANQGSEA, per germline.

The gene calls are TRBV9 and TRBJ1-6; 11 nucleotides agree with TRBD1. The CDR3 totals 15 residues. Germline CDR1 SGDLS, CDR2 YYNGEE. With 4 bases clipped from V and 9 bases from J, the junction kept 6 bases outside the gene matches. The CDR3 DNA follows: TGTGCCAGCAGCCCCGGACAGGGGGCTGCTTCACCCCTCCACTTT. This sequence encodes CASSPGQGAASPLHF.

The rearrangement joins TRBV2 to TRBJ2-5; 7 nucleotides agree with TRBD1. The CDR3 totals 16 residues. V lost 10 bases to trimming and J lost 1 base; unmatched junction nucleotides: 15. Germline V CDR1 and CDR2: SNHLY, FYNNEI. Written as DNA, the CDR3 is TGTGCCACTCTCACAGGGGCAATTCCTGGCCAAGAGACCCAGTACTTC. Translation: CATLTGAIPGQETQYF.

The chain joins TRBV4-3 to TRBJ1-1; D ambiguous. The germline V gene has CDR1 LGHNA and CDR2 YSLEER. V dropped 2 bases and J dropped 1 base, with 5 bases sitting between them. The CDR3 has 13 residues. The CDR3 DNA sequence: TGCGCCAGCAGCCAAAAAGCGAACACTGAAGCTTTCTTT. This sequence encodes CASSQKANTEAFF.

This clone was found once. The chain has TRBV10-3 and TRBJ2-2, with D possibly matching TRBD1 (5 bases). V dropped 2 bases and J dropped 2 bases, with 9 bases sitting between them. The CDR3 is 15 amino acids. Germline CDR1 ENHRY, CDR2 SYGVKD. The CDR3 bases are TGTGCCATCAGTGAGCAGCAGGGAAACACCGGGGAGCTGTTTTTT. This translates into CAISEQQGNTGELFF.

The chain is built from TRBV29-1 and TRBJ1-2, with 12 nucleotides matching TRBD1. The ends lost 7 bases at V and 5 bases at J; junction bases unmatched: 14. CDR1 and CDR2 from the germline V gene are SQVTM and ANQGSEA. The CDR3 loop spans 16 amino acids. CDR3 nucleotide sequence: TGCAGCGCCCAAGGGGGGACAGGGGGCAAATGGTATGGCTACACCTTC. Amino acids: CSAQGGTGGKWYGYTF. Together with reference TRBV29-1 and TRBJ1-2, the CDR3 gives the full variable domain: SAVISQKPSRDICQRGTSLTIQCQVDSQVTMMFWYRQQPGQSLTLIATANQGSEATYESGFVIDKFPISRPNLTFSTLTVSNMSPEDSSIYLCSAQGGTGGKWYGYTFGSGTRLTVV.

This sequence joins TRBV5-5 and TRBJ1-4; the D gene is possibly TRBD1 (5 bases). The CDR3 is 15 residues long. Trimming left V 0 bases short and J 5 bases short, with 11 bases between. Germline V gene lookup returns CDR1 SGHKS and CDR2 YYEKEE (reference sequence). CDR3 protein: CASSLVGGRNEKLFF. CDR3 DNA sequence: TGTGCCAGCAGCTTGGTTGGGGGGAGAAATGAAAAACTGTTTTTT.

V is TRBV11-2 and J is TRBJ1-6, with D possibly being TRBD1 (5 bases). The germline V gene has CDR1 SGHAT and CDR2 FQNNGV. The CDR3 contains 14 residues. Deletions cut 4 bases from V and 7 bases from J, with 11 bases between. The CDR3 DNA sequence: TGTGCCAGCAGCTACGGGACTGAAAATTCACCCCTCCACTTT. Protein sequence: CASSYGTENSPLHF.

CDR3 DNA: TGTGCCATCAGTTCATCCCAAGGAGACAGGGGTTACAACGAGCAGTACTTC. Its protein is CAISSSQGDRGYNEQYF. This rearrangement joins TRBV10-3 to TRBJ2-7, with 8 nucleotides matching TRBD1. The CDR3 runs to 17 residues. Germline lookup yields CDR1 ENHRY and CDR2 SYGVKD. V dropped 5 bases and J dropped 5; count of bases not matched to a gene: 17.

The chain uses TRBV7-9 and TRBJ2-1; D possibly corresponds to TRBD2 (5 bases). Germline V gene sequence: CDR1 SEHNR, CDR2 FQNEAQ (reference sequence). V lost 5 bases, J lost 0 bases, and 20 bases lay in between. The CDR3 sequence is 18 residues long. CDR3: CASSISGLAESSYNEQFF. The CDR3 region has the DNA TGTGCCAGCAGCATCTCTGGGCTAGCCGAGAGCTCCTACAATGAGCAGTTCTTC.